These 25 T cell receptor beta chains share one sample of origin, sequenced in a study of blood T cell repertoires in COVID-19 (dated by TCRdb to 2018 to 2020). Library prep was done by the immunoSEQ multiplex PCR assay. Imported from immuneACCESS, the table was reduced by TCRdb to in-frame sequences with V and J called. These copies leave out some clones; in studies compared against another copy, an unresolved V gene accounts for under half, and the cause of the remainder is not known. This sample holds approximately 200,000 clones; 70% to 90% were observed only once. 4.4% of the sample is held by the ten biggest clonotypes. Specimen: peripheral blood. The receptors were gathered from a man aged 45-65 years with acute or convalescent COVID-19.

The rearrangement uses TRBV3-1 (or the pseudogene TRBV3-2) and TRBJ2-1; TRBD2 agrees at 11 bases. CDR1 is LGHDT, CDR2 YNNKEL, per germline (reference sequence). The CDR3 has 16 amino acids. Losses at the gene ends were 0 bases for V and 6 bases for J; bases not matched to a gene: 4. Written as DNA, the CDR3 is TGTGCCAGCAGCCAAGATCGACTAGCGGGGATCAATGAGCAGTTCTTC. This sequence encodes CASSQDRLAGINEQFF.

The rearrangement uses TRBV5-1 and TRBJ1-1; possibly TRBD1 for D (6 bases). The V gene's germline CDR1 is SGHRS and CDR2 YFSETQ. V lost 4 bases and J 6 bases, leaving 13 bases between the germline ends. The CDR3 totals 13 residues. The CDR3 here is CASSAGQLAEAFF. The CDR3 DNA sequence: TGCGCCAGCAGCGCTGGACAGCTGGCTGAAGCTTTCTTT.

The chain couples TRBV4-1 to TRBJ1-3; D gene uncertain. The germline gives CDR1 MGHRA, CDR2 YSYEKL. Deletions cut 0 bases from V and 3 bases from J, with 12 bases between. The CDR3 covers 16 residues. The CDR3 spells CASSQDRRRVGNTIYF. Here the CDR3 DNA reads TGCGCCAGCAGCCAAGATCGACGGCGGGTTGGAAACACCATATATTTT.

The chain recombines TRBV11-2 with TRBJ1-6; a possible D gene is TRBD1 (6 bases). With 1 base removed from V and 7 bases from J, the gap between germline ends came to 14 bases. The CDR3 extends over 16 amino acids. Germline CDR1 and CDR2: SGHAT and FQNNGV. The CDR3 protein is CASSLGGQSRNSPLHF. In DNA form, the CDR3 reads TGTGCCAGCAGCTTAGGCGGACAGTCGCGGAATTCACCCCTCCACTTT.

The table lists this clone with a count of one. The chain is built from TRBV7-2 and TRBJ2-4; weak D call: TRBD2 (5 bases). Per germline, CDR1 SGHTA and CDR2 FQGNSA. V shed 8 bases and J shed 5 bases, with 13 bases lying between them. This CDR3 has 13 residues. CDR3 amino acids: CASGPGRENIQYF. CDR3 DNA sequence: TGTGCCAGCGGACCGGGGAGAGAAAACATTCAGTACTTC.

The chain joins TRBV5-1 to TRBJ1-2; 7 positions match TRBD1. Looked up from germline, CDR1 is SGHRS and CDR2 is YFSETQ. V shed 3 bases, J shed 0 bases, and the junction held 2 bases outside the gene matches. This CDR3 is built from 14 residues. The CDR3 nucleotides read TGCGCCAGCAGCTGGGGACAGACTAACTATGGCTACACCTTC. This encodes CASSWGQTNYGYTF.

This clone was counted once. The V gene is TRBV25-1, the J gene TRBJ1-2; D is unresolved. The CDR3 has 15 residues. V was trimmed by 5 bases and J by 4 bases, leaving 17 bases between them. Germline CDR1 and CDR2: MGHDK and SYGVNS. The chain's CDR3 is CASSSRGGSLYGYTF. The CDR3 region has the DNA TGTGCCAGCAGTAGCCGGGGAGGCTCCCTCTATGGCTACACCTTC.

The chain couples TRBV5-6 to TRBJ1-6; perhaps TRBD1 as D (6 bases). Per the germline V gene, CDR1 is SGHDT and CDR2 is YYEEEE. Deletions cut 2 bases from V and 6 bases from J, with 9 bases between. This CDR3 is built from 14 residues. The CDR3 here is CASSFWGLNSPLHF. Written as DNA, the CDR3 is TGTGCCAGCAGCTTCTGGGGGCTTAATTCACCCCTCCACTTT.

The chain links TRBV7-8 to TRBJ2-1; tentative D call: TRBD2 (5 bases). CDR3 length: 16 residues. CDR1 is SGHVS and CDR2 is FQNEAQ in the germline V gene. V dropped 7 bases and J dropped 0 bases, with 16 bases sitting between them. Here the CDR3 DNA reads TGTGCCAGCATGCGGGTAACAGTTCACTCCTACAATGAGCAGTTCTTC. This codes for CASMRVTVHSYNEQFF.

DNA for the CDR3: TGTGCCAGCAGTGAGGCAGGCGCGGGAAACACCATATATTTT. Its protein product is CASSEAGAGNTIYF. The chain employs TRBV6-1 and TRBJ1-3; D unresolved. V gave up 3 bases and J gave up 4 bases, with 10 bases separating them. Germline V CDR1 and CDR2: MNHNS, SASEGT. CDR3 length equals 14 residues.

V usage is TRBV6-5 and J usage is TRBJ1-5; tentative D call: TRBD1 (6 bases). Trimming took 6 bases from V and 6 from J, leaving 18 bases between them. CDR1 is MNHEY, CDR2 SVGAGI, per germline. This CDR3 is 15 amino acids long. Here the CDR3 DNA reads TGTGCCAGCAGCAAGGCGGGGGCTTGGACTCAGCCCCAGCATTTT. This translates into CASSKAGAWTQPQHF.

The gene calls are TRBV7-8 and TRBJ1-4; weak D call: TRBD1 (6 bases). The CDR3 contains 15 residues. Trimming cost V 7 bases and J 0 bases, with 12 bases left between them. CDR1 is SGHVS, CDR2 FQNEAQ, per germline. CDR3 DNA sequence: TGTGCCAGCAAACAGGGTGGGGCAACTAATGAAAAACTGTTTTTT. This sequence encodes CASKQGGATNEKLFF.

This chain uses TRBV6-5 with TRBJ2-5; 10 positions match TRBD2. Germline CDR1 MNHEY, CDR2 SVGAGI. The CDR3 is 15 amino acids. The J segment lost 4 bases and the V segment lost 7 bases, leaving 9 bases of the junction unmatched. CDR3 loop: CASNRAGGPGETQYF. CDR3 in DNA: TGTGCCAGCAACAGAGCGGGGGGGCCGGGAGAGACCCAGTACTTC.

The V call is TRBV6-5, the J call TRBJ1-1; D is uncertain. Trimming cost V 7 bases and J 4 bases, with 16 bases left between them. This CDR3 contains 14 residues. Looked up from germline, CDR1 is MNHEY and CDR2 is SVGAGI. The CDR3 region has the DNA TGTGCCAGCAACAAAGACCCCTCGGGCACTGAAGCTTTCTTT. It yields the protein CASNKDPSGTEAFF.

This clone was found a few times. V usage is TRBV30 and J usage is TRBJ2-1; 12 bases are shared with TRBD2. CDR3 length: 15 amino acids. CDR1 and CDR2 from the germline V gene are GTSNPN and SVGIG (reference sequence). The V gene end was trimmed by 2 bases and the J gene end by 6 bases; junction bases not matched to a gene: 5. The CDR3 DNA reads TGTGCCTGGAGTTTAGGACTAGCGGGGTTCAATGAGCAGTTCTTC. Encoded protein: CAWSLGLAGFNEQFF.

CDR3 in DNA: TGTGCCAGCAGCTTCACACAGAAAACTGAAGCTTTCTTT. Residues: CASSFTQKTEAFF. The gene calls are TRBV5-4 and TRBJ1-1; no reliable D call. Germline CDR1 reads SGHNT; CDR2 reads YYREEE (reference sequence). Trimming pared 2 bases from V and 5 bases from J, leaving 10 bases between. This CDR3 has 13 amino acids.

Here the CDR3 reads CASSYSEAADTEAFF. CDR3 coding DNA: TGTGCCAGCAGTTACTCGGAGGCGGCGGACACTGAAGCTTTCTTT. J is TRBJ1-1 and V is TRBV6-5; no definite D call. Germline CDR1 MNHEY, CDR2 SVGAGI. This CDR3 has 15 residues. Trimming shortened V by 0 bases and J by 3 bases, and 11 bases separated the two germline ends.

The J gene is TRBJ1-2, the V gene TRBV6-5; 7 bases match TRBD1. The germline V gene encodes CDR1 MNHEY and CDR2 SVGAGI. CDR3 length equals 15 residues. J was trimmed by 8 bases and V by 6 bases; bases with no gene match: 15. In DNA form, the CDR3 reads TGTGCCAGCAGCCCGAACGACCGTAAACAGGGGGGCTACACCTTC. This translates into CASSPNDRKQGGYTF.

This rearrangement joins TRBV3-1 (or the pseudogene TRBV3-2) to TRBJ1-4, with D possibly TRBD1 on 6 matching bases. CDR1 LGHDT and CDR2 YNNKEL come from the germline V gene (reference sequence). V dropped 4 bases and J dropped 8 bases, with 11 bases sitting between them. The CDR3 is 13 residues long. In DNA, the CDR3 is TGTGCCAGCAGCCGTATCGACAGGGAAAAACTGTTTTTT. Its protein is CASSRIDREKLFF.

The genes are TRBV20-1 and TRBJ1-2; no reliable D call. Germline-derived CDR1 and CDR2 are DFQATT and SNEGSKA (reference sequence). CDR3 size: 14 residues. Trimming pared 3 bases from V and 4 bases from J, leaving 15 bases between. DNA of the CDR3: TGCAGTGCTAGTCACGACACGTCTCGCTATGGCTACACCTTC. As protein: CSASHDTSRYGYTF.

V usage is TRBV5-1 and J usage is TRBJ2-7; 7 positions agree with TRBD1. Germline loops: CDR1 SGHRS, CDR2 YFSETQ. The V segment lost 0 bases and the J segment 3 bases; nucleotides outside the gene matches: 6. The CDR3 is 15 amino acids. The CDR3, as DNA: TGCGCCAGCAGCTTGGGAGGGACAGCTGTCTACGAGCAGTACTTC. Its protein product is CASSLGGTAVYEQYF.

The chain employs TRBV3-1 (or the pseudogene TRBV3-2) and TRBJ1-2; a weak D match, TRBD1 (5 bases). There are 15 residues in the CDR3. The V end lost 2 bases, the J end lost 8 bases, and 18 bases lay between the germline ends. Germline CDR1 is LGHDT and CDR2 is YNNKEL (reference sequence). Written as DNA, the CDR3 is TGTGCCAGCAGCCAATCCCCTCCGGGGGAGAGGGGCTACACCTTC. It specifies CASSQSPPGERGYTF.

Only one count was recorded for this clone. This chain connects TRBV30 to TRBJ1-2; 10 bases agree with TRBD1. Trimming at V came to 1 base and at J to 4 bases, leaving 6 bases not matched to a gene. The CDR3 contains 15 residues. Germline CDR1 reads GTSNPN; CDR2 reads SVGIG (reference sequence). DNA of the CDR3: TGTGCCTGGAGTGCGGACAGGGGGGTGAGCTATGGCTACACCTTC. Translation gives CAWSADRGVSYGYTF. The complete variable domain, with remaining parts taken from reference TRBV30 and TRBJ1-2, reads SQTIHQWPATLVQPVGSPLSLECTVEGTSNPNLYWYRQAAGRGLQLLFYSVGIGQISSEVPQNLSASRPQDRQFILSSKKLLLSDSGFYLCAWSADRGVSYGYTFGSGTRLTVV.

The DNA of the CDR3 is TGTGCCAGTAGTAGACACGGTCAGCCCCAGCATTTT. This gives the protein CASSRHGQPQHF. The chain uses TRBV19 and TRBJ1-5; D is undetermined. Germline loops: CDR1 LNHDA, CDR2 SQIVND (reference sequence). This CDR3 region has 12 residues. V dropped 4 bases and J dropped 6 bases, with 7 bases sitting between them.

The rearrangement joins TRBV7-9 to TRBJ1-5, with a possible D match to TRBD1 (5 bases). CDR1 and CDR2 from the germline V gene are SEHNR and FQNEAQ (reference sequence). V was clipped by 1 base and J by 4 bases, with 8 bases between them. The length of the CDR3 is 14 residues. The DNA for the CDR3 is TGTGCCAGCAGCTTAGTGGAGGGGAATCAGCCCCAGCATTTT. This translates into CASSLVEGNQPQHF.